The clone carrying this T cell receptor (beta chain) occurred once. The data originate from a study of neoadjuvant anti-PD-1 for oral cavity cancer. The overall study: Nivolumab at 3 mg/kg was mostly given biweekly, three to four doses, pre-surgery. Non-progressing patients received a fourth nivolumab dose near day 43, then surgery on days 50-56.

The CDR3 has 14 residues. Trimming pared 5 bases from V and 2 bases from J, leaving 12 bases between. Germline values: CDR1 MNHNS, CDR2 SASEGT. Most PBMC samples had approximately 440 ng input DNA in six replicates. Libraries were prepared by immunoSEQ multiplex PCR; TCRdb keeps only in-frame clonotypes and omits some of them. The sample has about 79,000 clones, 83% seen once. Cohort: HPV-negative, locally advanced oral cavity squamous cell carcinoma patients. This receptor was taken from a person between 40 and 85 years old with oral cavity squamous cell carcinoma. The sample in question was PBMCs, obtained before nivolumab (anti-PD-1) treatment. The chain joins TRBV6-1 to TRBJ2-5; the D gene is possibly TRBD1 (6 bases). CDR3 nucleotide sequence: TGTGCCAGCAGTCAAGACAGGAATCAAGAGACCCAGTACTTC. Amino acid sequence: CASSQDRNQETQYF.